The clone carrying this T cell receptor (beta chain) was recorded only once. Its antigen is not identified. The sample belongs to a study of cytomegalovirus exposure and HLA in healthy donors. PCR used 60 Vbeta primers and 13 Jbeta primers. TCRdb keeps only in-frame clones here, not all; method: immunoSEQ multiplex PCR. Of around 140,000 clones listed, 75% to 85% are singletons. General study points: There were some public TCRs occurring in many donors, but most TCR sequences were rare. Accurate HLA-A and HLA-B prediction from TCR beta sequences was reported for most subjects.

This CDR3 contains 14 residues. The J segment lost 4 bases and the V segment lost 8 bases, leaving 7 bases of the junction unmatched. Germline CDR1 MNHNS, CDR2 SASEGT. The chain recombines TRBV6-1 with TRBJ2-5; TRBD2 aligns across 10 bases. The TCR sequence derives from a female donor in good health and CMV-seropositive. Source material: PBMCs. The CDR3 DNA follows: TGTGCCAGCTCGTGGGTAGCGGGGGGAGAGACCCAGTACTTC. This sequence encodes CASSWVAGGETQYF.